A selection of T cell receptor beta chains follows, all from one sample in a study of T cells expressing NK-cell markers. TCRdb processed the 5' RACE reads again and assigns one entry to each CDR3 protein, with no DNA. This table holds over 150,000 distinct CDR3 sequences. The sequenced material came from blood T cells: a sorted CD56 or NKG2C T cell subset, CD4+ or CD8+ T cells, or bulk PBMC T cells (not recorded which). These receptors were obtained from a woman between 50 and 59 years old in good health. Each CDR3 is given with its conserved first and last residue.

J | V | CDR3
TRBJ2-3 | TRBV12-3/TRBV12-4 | CASSGTSGELSTDTQYF
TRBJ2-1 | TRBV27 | CASSWYNEQFF
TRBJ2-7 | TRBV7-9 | CASSQRGQGESYEQYF
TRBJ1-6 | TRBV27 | CASSLFWGVNSPLHF
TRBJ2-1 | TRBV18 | CASSPKGRSSYNEQFF
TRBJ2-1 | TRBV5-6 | CASSLLRSLYNEQFF
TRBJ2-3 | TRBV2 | CATNPGTAPDTQYF
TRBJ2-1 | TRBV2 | CASSDRENSYNEQFF
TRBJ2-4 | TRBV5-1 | CASSLDGDGGIQYF
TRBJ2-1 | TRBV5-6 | CASSGAAEQFF
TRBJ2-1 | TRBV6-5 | CASSSGPYNEQFF